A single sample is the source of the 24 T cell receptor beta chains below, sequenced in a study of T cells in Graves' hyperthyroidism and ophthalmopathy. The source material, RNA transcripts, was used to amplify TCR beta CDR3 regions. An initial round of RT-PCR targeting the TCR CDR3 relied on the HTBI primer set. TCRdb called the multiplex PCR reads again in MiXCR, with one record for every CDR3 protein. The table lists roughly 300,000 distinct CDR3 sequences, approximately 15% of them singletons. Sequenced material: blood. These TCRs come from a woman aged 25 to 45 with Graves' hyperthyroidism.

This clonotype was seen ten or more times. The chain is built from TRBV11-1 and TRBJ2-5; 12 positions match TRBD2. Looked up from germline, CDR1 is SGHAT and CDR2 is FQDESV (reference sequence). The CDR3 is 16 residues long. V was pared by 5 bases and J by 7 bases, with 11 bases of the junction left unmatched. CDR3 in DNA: TGTGCCAGCAGCCTGACTAGCGGGAGACCCGCAGGGACCCAGTACTTC. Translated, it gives CASSLTSGRPAGTQYF.

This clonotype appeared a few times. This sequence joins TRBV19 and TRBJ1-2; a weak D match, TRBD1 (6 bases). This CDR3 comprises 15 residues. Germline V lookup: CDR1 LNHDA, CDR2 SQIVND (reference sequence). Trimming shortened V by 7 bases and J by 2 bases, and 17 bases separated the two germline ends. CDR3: CASKFRDNPNYGYTF. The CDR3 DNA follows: TGTGCCAGTAAATTCCGGGACAACCCAAACTATGGCTACACCTTC.

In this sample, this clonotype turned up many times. The CDR3: CASSLGAYSNQPQHF. In DNA form, the CDR3 reads TGTGCCAGCAGTTTAGGGGCTTATAGCAATCAGCCCCAGCATTTT. This sequence joins TRBV28 and TRBJ1-5, with D tentatively TRBD1 (5 bases). This CDR3 spans 15 amino acids. Trimming left V 2 bases short and J 0 bases short, with 8 bases between. In germline, CDR1 is MDHEN, CDR2 SYDVKM.

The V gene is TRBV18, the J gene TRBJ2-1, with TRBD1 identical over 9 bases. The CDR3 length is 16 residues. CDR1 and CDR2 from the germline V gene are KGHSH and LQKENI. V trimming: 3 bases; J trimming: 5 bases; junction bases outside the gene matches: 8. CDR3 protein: CASSPAGTGSNNEQFF. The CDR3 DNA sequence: TGTGCCAGCTCACCTGCCGGGACAGGGAGTAACAATGAGCAGTTCTTC.

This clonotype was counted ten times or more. The CDR3 region has the DNA TGTGCCAGCAGCCCTCTTCCATCGGGACTAAGAACCTACGAGCAGTACTTC. It specifies CASSPLPSGLRTYEQYF. The chain employs TRBV6-1 and TRBJ2-7, with TRBD2 matching 7 bases. CDR1 and CDR2 (germline): MNHNS, SASEGT. The junction had 16 bases not matched to a gene; V was cut back by 6 bases and J by 2 bases. The CDR3 totals 17 residues.

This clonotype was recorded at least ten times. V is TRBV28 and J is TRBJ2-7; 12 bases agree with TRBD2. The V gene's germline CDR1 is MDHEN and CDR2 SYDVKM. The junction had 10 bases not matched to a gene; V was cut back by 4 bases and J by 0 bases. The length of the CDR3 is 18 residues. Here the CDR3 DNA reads TGTGCCAGCAGTTCTAGCGGGAGGGCCACGACCTTCTCCTACGAGCAGTACTTC. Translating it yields CASSSSGRATTFSYEQYF.

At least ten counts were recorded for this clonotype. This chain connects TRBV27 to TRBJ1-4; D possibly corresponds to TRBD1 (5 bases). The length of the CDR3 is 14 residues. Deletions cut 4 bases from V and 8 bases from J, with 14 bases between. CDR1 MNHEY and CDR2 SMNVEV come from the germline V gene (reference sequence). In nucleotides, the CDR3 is TGTGCCAGCAGTTCTCAGGGCACAGTGGAAAAACTGTTTTTT. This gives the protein CASSSQGTVEKLFF.

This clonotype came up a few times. The CDR3: CSALDRVRNIQYF. For the CDR3, the DNA is TGCAGTGCCCTTGACAGGGTGAGGAACATTCAGTACTTC. The chain carries TRBV20-1 and TRBJ2-4; 7 bases map to TRBD1. The CDR3 covers 13 residues. The germline CDR1 and CDR2 sequences are DFQATT and SNEGSKA (reference sequence). After removal of 6 bases from V and 7 bases from J, the junction contained 9 bases not matched to a gene.

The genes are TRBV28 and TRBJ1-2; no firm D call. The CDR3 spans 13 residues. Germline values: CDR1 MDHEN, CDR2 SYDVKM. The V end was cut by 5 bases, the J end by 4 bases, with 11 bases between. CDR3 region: CASSIAEAYGYTF. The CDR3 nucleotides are TGTGCCAGCAGTATTGCGGAGGCCTATGGCTACACCTTC.

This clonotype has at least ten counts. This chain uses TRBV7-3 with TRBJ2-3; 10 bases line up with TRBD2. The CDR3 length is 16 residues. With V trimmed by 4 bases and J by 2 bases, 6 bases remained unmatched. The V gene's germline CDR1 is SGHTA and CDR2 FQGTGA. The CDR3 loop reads CASSSRLAGPTDTQYF. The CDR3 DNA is TGTGCCAGCAGCTCCAGACTAGCGGGCCCCACAGATACGCAGTATTTT.

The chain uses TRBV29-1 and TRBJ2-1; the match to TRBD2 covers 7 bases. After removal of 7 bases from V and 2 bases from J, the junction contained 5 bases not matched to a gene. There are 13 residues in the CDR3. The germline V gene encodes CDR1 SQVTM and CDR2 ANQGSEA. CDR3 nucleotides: TGCAGCGGCGGGGAGGGCCCCTACAATGAGCAGTTCTTC. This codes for CSGGEGPYNEQFF.

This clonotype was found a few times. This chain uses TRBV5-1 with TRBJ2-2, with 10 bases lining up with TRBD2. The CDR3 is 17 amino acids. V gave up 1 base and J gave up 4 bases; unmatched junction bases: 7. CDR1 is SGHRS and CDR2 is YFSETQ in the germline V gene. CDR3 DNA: TGCGCCAGCAGCTTGAAGCGGGAGGGCCGAGGCACCGGGGAGCTGTTTTTT. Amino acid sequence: CASSLKREGRGTGELFF.

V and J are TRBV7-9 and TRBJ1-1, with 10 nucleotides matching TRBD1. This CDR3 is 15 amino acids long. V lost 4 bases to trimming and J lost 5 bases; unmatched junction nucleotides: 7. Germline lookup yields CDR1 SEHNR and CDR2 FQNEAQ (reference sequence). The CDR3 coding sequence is TGTGCCAGCAGCTCACGACCGGACAGGGGGACTGAAGCTTTCTTT. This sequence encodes CASSSRPDRGTEAFF.

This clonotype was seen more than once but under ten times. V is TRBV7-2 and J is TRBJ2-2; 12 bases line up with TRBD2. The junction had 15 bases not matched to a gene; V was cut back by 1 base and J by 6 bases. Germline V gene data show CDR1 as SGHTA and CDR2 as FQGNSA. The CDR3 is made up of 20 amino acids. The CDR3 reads CASSLDDRLAGGSISGELFF. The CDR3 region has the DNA TGTGCCAGCAGCTTAGACGATCGGCTAGCGGGAGGGTCGATATCCGGGGAGCTGTTTTTT.

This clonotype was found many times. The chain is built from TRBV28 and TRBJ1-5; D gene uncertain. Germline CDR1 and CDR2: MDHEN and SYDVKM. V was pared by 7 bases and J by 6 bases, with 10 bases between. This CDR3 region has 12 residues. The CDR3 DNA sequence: TGTGCCAGCACCCAAACAGTTCAGCCCCAGCATTTT. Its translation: CASTQTVQPQHF.

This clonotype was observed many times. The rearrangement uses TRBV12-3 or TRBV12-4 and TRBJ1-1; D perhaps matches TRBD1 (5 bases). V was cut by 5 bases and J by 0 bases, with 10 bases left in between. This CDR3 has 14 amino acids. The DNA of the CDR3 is TGTGCCAGCAGTAGCCAGGGAATGAACACTGAAGCTTTCTTT. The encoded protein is CASSSQGMNTEAFF.

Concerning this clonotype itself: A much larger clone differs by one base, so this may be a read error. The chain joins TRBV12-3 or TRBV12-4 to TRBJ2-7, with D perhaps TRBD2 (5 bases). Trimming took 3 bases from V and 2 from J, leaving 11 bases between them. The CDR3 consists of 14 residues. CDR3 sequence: CASSLESGPYEQYF. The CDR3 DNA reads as TGTGCCAGCAGTTTGGAGAGCGGACCCTACGAGCAGTACTTC.

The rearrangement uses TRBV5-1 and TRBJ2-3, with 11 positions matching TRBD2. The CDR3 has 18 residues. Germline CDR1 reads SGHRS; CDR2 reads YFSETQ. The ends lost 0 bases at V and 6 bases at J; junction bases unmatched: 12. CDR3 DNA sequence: TGCGCCAGCAGCTTGGTCTACGAGCGACTAGCGGGAAGGGATACGCAGTATTTT. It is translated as CASSLVYERLAGRDTQYF.

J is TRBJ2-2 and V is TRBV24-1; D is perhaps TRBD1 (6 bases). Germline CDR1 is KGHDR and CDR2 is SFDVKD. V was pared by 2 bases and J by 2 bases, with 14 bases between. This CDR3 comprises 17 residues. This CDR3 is CATSDSSQGLNTGELFF. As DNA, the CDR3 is TGTGCCACCAGTGATTCATCCCAGGGGCTTAACACCGGGGAGCTGTTTTTT.

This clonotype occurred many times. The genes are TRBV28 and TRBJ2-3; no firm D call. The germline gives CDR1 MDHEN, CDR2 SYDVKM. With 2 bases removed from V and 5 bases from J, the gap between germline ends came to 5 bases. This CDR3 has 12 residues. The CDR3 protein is CASSLRQDTQYF. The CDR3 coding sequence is TGTGCCAGCAGTTTAAGACAAGATACGCAGTATTTT.

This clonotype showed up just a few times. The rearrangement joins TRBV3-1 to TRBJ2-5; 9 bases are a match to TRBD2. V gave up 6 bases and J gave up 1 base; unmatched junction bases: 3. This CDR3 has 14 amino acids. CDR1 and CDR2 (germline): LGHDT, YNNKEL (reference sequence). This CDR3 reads CASRPTSGQETQYF. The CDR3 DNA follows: TGTGCCAGCAGGCCGACTAGCGGCCAAGAGACCCAGTACTTC.

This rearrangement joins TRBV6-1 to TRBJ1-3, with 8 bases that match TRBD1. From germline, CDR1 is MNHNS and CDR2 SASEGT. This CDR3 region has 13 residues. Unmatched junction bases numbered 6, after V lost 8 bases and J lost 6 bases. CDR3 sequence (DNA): TGTGCCAGCTCACCACAGGGGGAAAACACCATATATTTT. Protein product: CASSPQGENTIYF.

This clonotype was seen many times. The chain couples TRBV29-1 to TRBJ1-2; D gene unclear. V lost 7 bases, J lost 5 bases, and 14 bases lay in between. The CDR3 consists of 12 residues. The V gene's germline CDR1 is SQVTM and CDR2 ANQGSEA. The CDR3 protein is CSAREGQYGYTF. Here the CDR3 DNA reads TGCAGCGCACGAGAGGGTCAGTATGGCTACACCTTC.

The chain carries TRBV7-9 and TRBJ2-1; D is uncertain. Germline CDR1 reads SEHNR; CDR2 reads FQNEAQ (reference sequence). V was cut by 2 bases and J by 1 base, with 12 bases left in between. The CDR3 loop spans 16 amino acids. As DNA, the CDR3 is TGTGCCAGCAGCTTAATAGTTCTGGGGTCCTACAATGAGCAGTTCTTC. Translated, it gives CASSLIVLGSYNEQFF.